The rows below give T cell receptor beta chains drawn from one sample of a study of T cell repertoires in cytomegalovirus infection. TCRdb called the reads again in MiXCR, with one record for every CDR3 protein. The table lists fewer than 350,000 distinct CDR3 sequences, more than 8% of them singletons, with about 4.5% in the top ten. Sequenced: PBMCs. The receptors were sampled from a human donor in good health (CMV status not recorded). Some clones in this sample may be carry-over from other donors' samples. Both conserved end residues are part of each CDR3. The order of the fields is V gene, CDR3 length, D gene, clone size, J gene, CDR3 DNA, CDR3 protein. A D gene is named only where the DNA matches it firmly. Some rows have no size entry. The others give once, few or many, or a class for an expanded clone.

V gene: TRBV10-3; CDR3 length: 16; D gene: NA; clone size: few; J gene: TRBJ2-1; CDR3 DNA: TGTGCCATCAGTCGTGGGGGTCTGGGGAGCGGCAATGAGCAGTTCTTC; CDR3 protein: CAISRGGLGSGNEQFF
V gene: TRBV11-2; CDR3 length: 14; D gene: NA; clone size: many; J gene: TRBJ2-1; CDR3 DNA: TGTGCCAGCAGCCATTTCCTAGGGGGGGGCTGGCAGTTCTTC; CDR3 protein: CASSHFLGGGWQFF
V gene: TRBV18; CDR3 length: 18; D gene: NA; clone size: many; J gene: TRBJ2-1; CDR3 DNA: TGTGCCAGCTCACGCGGGACACCAAAAACGAGCTCCTACAATGAGCAGTTCTTC; CDR3 protein: CASSRGTPKTSSYNEQFF
V gene: TRBV7-8; CDR3 length: 16; D gene: TRBD1; clone size: NA; J gene: TRBJ2-5; CDR3 DNA: TGTGCCAGCAGCTCCAGCCCATTGACAGGGGTTGAGACCCAGTACTTC; CDR3 protein: CASSSSPLTGVETQYF
V gene: TRBV29-1; CDR3 length: 12; D gene: NA; clone size: few; J gene: TRBJ2-3; CDR3 DNA: TGCAGCGTTTCCTCCATCACAGATACGCAGTATTTT; CDR3 protein: CSVSSITDTQYF
V gene: TRBV28; CDR3 length: 16; D gene: NA; clone size: many; J gene: TRBJ1-5; CDR3 DNA: TGTGCCAGCAGTAAGTTATCCTGGGACGGAGGTCAGCCCCAGCATTTT; CDR3 protein: CASSKLSWDGGQPQHF
V gene: TRBV7-2; CDR3 length: 13; D gene: NA; clone size: many; J gene: TRBJ2-5; CDR3 DNA: TGTGCCAGCAGCTTAGGTATCTGGGAGACCCAGTACTTC; CDR3 protein: CASSLGIWETQYF
V gene: TRBV11-2; CDR3 length: 15; D gene: NA; clone size: few; J gene: TRBJ1-4; CDR3 DNA: TGTGCCAGCAGCTTAAACCTGGATATTAATGAAAAACTGTTTTTT; CDR3 protein: CASSLNLDINEKLFF
V gene: TRBV5-4; CDR3 length: 17; D gene: TRBD2; clone size: few; J gene: TRBJ2-3; CDR3 DNA: TGTGCCAGCAGCCCATCAGCGGGGGTATCCCGCACAGATACGCAGTATTTT; CDR3 protein: CASSPSAGVSRTDTQYF
V gene: TRBV7-3; CDR3 length: 18; D gene: TRBD1; clone size: few; J gene: TRBJ2-6; CDR3 DNA: TGTGCCAGCAGCTCCAAAGCCGGGACAGGGACTGGGGCCAACGTCCTGACTTTC; CDR3 protein: CASSSKAGTGTGANVLTF
V gene: TRBV19; CDR3 length: 16; D gene: NA; clone size: many; J gene: TRBJ2-6; CDR3 DNA: TGTGCCAGTACCACCACAGGGCCGGGGGGGGCCAACGTCCTGACTTTC; CDR3 protein: CASTTTGPGGANVLTF
V gene: TRBV5-4; CDR3 length: 18; D gene: NA; clone size: NA; J gene: TRBJ2-5; CDR3 DNA: TGTGCCAGCAGCTTAGGTGTCCCCGACGGGTGGTGGCAAGAGACCCAGTACTTC; CDR3 protein: CASSLGVPDGWWQETQYF
V gene: TRBV7-6; CDR3 length: 13; D gene: NA; clone size: NA; J gene: TRBJ2-3; CDR3 DNA: TGTGCCAGCAGCCTTGCCCTCACAGATACGCAGTATTTT; CDR3 protein: CASSLALTDTQYF
V gene: TRBV18; CDR3 length: 15; D gene: NA; clone size: NA; J gene: TRBJ2-3; CDR3 DNA: TGTGCCAGCTCGCCGGTCTGGGTCGGCACAGATACGCAGTATTTT; CDR3 protein: CASSPVWVGTDTQYF
V gene: TRBV20-1; CDR3 length: 15; D gene: NA; clone size: NA; J gene: TRBJ2-3; CDR3 DNA: TGCAGTGCTAGAGGCCTTAGCGGCCGCACAGATACGCAGTATTTT; CDR3 protein: CSARGLSGRTDTQYF
V gene: TRBV28; CDR3 length: 14; D gene: NA; clone size: NA; J gene: TRBJ1-4; CDR3 DNA: TGTGCCAGCAGTTTACCCGCAACTAATGAAAAACTGTTTTTT; CDR3 protein: CASSLPATNEKLFF
V gene: TRBV3-1; CDR3 length: 14; D gene: NA; clone size: many; J gene: TRBJ2-5; CDR3 DNA: TGTGCCAGCAGCTCCCAAGGGGGCCAAGAGACCCAGTACTTC; CDR3 protein: CASSSQGGQETQYF
V gene: TRBV7-6; CDR3 length: 13; D gene: TRBD1; clone size: many; J gene: TRBJ2-2; CDR3 DNA: TGTGCCAGCAGCTCCAGGGGGCTGGGGGAGCTGTTTTTT; CDR3 protein: CASSSRGLGELFF
V gene: TRBV28; CDR3 length: 17; D gene: TRBD1; clone size: many; J gene: TRBJ1-2; CDR3 DNA: TGTGCCAGCAGTTCCCGACAGGGCGCAACCCCTAACTATGGCTACACCTTC; CDR3 protein: CASSSRQGATPNYGYTF
V gene: TRBV11-2; CDR3 length: 16; D gene: NA; clone size: NA; J gene: TRBJ2-7; CDR3 DNA: TGTGCCAGCAGCCCAGGGGACAAAAGGAGCTCCTACGAGCAGTACTTC; CDR3 protein: CASSPGDKRSSYEQYF
V gene: TRBV5-6; CDR3 length: 18; D gene: NA; clone size: few; J gene: TRBJ2-1; CDR3 DNA: TGTGCCAGCAGCTTGGCCAAGATGGGCAGTGGGTCCTACAATGAGCAGTTCTTC; CDR3 protein: CASSLAKMGSGSYNEQFF
V gene: TRBV7-9; CDR3 length: 16; D gene: NA; clone size: NA; J gene: TRBJ2-2; CDR3 DNA: TGTGCCAGCAGCCGCGGACGGATCGCGAACACCGGGGAGCTGTTTTTT; CDR3 protein: CASSRGRIANTGELFF
V gene: TRBV7-2; CDR3 length: 15; D gene: TRBD2; clone size: many; J gene: TRBJ2-2; CDR3 DNA: TGTGCCAGCAGCTTAGAAGCTAGCGGGGTTGGGGAGCTGTTTTTT; CDR3 protein: CASSLEASGVGELFF
V gene: TRBV10-1; CDR3 length: 15; D gene: NA; clone size: few; J gene: TRBJ2-3; CDR3 DNA: TGCGCCAGCAGTGAGCGACAGCGATCCACAGATACGCAGTATTTT; CDR3 protein: CASSERQRSTDTQYF
V gene: TRBV4-1; CDR3 length: 14; D gene: NA; clone size: many; J gene: TRBJ2-3; CDR3 DNA: TGCGCCAGCAGCCAAGGGGTCCCCACAGATACGCAGTATTTT; CDR3 protein: CASSQGVPTDTQYF
V gene: TRBV11-2; CDR3 length: 17; D gene: NA; clone size: many; J gene: TRBJ2-5; CDR3 DNA: TGTGCCAGCAGCTTAGTCAACGTAGTACTCGCCGGTGAGACCCAGTACTTC; CDR3 protein: CASSLVNVVLAGETQYF
V gene: TRBV6-7; CDR3 length: 15; D gene: NA; clone size: NA; J gene: TRBJ2-2; CDR3 DNA: TGTGCCAGCAGTTACCAGCTAGACCACACCGGGGAGCTGTTTTTT; CDR3 protein: CASSYQLDHTGELFF
V gene: TRBV3-1; CDR3 length: 15; D gene: NA; clone size: few; J gene: TRBJ2-5; CDR3 DNA: TGTGCCAGCAGCCAAGATCCCTCTAGGGTAGAGACCCAGTACTTC; CDR3 protein: CASSQDPSRVETQYF
V gene: TRBV6-1; CDR3 length: 15; D gene: TRBD2; clone size: many; J gene: TRBJ2-5; CDR3 DNA: TGTGCCAGCAGCCGCTCGACTAGCGAGGGGGAGACCCAGTACTTC; CDR3 protein: CASSRSTSEGETQYF
V gene: TRBV29-1; CDR3 length: 17; D gene: TRBD1; clone size: NA; J gene: TRBJ2-1; CDR3 DNA: TGCAGCGTTGAAGATCCGTCGGCAGGGGGTTCCTACAATGAGCAGTTCTTC; CDR3 protein: CSVEDPSAGGSYNEQFF
V gene: TRBV7-2; CDR3 length: 15; D gene: NA; clone size: many; J gene: TRBJ1-4; CDR3 DNA: TGTGCCAGCAGCCCCTCAGGTGCAACTAATGAAAAACTGTTTTTT; CDR3 protein: CASSPSGATNEKLFF
V gene: TRBV6-1; CDR3 length: 14; D gene: NA; clone size: many; J gene: TRBJ2-7; CDR3 DNA: TGTGCCAGCAGTTATTCCGGGGAATCTCGTGAGCAGTACTTC; CDR3 protein: CASSYSGESREQYF